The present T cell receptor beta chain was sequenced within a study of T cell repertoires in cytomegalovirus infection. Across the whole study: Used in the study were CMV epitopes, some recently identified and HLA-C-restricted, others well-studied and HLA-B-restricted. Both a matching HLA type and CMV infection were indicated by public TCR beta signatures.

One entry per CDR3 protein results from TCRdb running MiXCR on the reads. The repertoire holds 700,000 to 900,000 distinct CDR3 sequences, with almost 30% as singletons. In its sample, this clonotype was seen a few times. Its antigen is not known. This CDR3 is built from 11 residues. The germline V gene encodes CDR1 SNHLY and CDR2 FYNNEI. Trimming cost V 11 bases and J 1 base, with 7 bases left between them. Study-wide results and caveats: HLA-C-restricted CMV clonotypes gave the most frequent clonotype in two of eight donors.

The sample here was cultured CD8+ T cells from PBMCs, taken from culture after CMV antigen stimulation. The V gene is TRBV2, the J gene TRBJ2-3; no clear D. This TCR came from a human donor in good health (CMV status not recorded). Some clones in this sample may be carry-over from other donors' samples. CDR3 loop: CAYKRTDTQYF. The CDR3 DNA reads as TGTGCCTATAAACGCACAGATACGCAGTATTTT. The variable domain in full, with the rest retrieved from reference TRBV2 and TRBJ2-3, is EPEVTQTPSHQVTQMGQEVILRCVPISNHLYFYWYRQILGQKVEFLVSFYNNEISEKSEIFDDQFSVERPDGSNFTLKIRSTKLEDSAMYFCAYKRTDTQYFGPGTRLTVL.